The clone carrying this TCR beta chain was recorded many times. The antigen is unknown. Documented time point: pre-sensitization, week 0. Sample treatment: therapeutic diphenylcyclopropenone sensitization with weekly scalp DPC. From whole blood left unfractionated, total RNA was extracted. These data originate in a study of human T cells and chemical hapten exposure. The CDR3 is 11 amino acids. V gave up 0 bases and J gave up 7 bases, with 4 bases separating them. Germline V lookup: CDR1 DFQATT, CDR2 SNEGSKA (reference sequence). The study's findings and limits: DPC sensitization produced no change in TCRs with frequency above 1 in 1000.

TCRdb reprocessed the RACE reads via MiXCR and lists one record per CDR3 protein. This sample carries fewer than 45,000 distinct CDR3 sequences, roughly 12% of them seen once, and the ten largest clones take around 2%. The sequence was collected from a woman aged 40 to 50 with alopecia areata. Some clones in this sample may be carry-over from other donors' samples. The genes are TRBV20-1 and TRBJ2-4; D unresolved. The input for sequencing was whole blood, taken in connection with sensitization to the hapten diphenylcyclopropenone (DPC). CDR3 in DNA: TGCAGTGCTAGAGACACGAACATTCAGTACTTC. Its protein is CSARDTNIQYF.